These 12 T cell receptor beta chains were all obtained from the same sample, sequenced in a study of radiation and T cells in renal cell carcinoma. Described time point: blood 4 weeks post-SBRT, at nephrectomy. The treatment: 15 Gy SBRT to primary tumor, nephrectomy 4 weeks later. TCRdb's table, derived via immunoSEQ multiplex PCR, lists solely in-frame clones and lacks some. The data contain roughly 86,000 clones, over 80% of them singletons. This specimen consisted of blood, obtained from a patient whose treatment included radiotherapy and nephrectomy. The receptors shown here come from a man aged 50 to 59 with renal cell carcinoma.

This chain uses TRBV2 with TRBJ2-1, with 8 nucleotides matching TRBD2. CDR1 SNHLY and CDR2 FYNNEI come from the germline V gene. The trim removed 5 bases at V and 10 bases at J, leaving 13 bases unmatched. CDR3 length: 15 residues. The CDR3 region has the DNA TGTGCCAGCAGTAGACTAGCGACAACAGCTCAGGAGCAGTTCTTC. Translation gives CASSRLATTAQEQFF.

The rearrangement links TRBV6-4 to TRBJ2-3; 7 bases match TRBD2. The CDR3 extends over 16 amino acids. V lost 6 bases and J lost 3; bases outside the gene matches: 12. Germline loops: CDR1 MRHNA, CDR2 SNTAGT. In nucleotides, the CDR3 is TGTGCCAGCAGCCAGGGAGGACTAGTATCAACAGATACGCAGTATTTT. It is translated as CASSQGGLVSTDTQYF.

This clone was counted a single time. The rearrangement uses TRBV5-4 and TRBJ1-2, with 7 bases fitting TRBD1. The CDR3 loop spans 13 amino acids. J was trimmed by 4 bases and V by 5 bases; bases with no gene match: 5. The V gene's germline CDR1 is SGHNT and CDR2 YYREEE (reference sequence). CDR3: CASSRQGGYGYTF. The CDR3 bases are TGTGCCAGCAGTCGACAGGGAGGCTATGGCTACACCTTC.

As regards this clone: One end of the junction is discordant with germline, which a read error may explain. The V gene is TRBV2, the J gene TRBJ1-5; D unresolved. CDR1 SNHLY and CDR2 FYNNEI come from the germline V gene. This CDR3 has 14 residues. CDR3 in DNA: TGTGCCAGCACTGAAGGACCCGCCCCCCAGCCCCAGCATTTT. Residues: CASTEGPAPQPQHF.

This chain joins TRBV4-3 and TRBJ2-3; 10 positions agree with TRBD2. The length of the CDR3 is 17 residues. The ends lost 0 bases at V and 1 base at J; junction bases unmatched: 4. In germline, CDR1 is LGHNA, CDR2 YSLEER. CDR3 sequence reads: CASSQDGLAGGTDTQYF. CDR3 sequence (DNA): TGCGCCAGCAGCCAAGATGGGCTAGCGGGGGGCACAGATACGCAGTATTTT.

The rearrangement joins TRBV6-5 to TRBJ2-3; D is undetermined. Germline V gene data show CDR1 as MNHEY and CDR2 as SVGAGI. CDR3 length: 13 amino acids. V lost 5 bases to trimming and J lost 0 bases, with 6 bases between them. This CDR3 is CASSIPSTDTQYF. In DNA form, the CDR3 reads TGTGCCAGCAGTATCCCTAGCACAGATACGCAGTATTTT.

The CDR3: CASSTTSANIQYF. In nucleotides, the CDR3 is TGTGCCAGCAGCACGACTAGCGCGAACATTCAGTACTTC. V and J are TRBV7-3 and TRBJ2-4, with TRBD2 identical over 8 bases. V lost 5 bases, J lost 7 bases, and 4 bases stayed unmatched. The CDR3 consists of 13 residues. Germline loops: CDR1 SGHTA, CDR2 FQGTGA.

CDR3 region: CASSQVNGVGEQFF. In DNA, the CDR3 is TGCGCCAGCAGCCAAGTGAACGGGGTGGGTGAGCAGTTCTTC. The chain carries TRBV4-1 and TRBJ2-1; D possibly corresponds to TRBD2 (5 bases). Trimming removed 1 base at V and 9 bases at J, with 13 bases between. The CDR3 is 14 residues long. Germline values: CDR1 MGHRA, CDR2 YSYEKL.

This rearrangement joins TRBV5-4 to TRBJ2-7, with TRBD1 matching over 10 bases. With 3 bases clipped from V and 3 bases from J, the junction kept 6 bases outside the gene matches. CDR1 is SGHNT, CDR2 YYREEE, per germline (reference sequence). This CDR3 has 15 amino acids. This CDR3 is CASSWAGQGFYEQYF. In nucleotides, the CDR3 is TGTGCCAGCAGCTGGGCGGGACAGGGGTTCTACGAGCAGTACTTC.

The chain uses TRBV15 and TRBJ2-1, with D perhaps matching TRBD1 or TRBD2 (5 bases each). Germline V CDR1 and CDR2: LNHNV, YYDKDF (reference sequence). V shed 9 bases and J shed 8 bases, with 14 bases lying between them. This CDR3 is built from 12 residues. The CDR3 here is CATGGLRDEQFF. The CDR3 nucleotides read TGTGCCACTGGGGGTCTCAGAGATGAGCAGTTCTTC.

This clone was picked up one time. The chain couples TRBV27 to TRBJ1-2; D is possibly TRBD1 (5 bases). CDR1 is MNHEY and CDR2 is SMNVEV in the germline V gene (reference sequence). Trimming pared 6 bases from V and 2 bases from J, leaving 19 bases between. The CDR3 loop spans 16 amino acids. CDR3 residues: CASSPTEGWGNYGYTF. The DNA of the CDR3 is TGTGCCAGCAGCCCTACTGAGGGATGGGGGAACTATGGCTACACCTTC.

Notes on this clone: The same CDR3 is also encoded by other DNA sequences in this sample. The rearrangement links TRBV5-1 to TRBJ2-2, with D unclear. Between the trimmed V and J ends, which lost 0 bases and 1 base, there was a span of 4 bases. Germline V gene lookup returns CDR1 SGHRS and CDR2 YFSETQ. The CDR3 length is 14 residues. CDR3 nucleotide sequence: TGCGCCAGCAGCTTGGGGGGGAACACCGGGGAGCTGTTTTTT. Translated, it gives CASSLGGNTGELFF. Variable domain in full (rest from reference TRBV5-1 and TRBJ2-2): KAGVTQTPRYLIKTRGQQVTLSCSPISGHRSVSWYQQTPGQGLQFLFEYFSETQRNKGNFPGRFSGRQFSNSRSEMNVSTLELGDSALYLCASSLGGNTGELFFGEGSRLTVL.